These 13 T cell receptor beta chains were sequenced from one sample in a study of neurological immune-mediated disorders (dated by TCRdb to between 2018 and 2021). Receptor amplification or capture employed 5' RACE. These reads were obtained on an Illumina HiSeq 2500. Starting from the raw public reads, TCRdb applied fastp trimming at Q25, assembled clones with MiXCR and retained in-frame beta chains. One record per CDR3 amino acid sequence lists the most common genes and DNA. This sample holds 35,000 or so distinct CDR3 sequences; 10% were observed only once. The top ten hold 5.5% to 7% of the sample. Sequenced material: PBMCs. All receptors come from a woman younger than 45 with HTLV-1-associated myelopathy (HAM/TSP).

In its sample, this clonotype was seen many times. V and J are TRBV5-1 and TRBJ1-2; 8 bases match TRBD1. Per germline, CDR1 SGHRS and CDR2 YFSETQ. The length of the CDR3 is 13 residues. With V trimmed by 7 bases and J by 8 bases, 10 bases remained unmatched. The CDR3 nucleotides read TGCGCCAGCGGAGAAGGACAGGGCCAGGGCTACACCTTC. It yields the protein CASGEGQGQGYTF. Full variable domain (rest looked up from reference TRBV5-1 and TRBJ1-2): KAGVTQTPRYLIKTRGQQVTLSCSPISGHRSVSWYQQTPGQGLQFLFEYFSETQRNKGNFPGRFSGRQFSNSRSEMNVSTLELGDSALYLCASGEGQGQGYTFGSGTRLTVV.

This clonotype was observed at least ten times. The V gene is TRBV5-1, the J gene TRBJ2-7; 11 nucleotides agree with TRBD2. V shed 6 bases, J shed 3 bases, and the junction held 2 bases outside the gene matches. The CDR3 extends over 13 amino acids. The germline V gene has CDR1 SGHRS and CDR2 YFSETQ. CDR3 nucleotide sequence: TGCGCCAGCAAAGGGACTAGCGGCTACGAGCAGTACTTC. It translates to CASKGTSGYEQYF.

This clonotype was found many times. This sequence joins TRBV20-1 and TRBJ2-1; TRBD2 matches at 10 bases. After removal of 5 bases from V and 6 bases from J, the junction contained 13 bases not matched to a gene. CDR1 DFQATT and CDR2 SNEGSKA come from the germline V gene (reference sequence). There are 16 residues in the CDR3. CDR3 sequence: CSAPQLGSGGTNEQFF. The CDR3 DNA is TGCAGTGCTCCTCAGTTGGGTAGCGGGGGGACCAATGAGCAGTTCTTC.

This clonotype has ten or more counts. J is TRBJ2-5 and V is TRBV7-9; a possible D gene is TRBD1 (5 bases). V gave up 1 base and J gave up 0 bases, with 9 bases separating them. CDR3 length: 15 residues. Germline assignment: CDR1 SEHNR and CDR2 FQNEAQ (reference sequence). The DNA for the CDR3 is TGTGCCAGCAGCTTAGGACAGAAGTACCAAGAGACCCAGTACTTC. This gives the protein CASSLGQKYQETQYF.

This clonotype came up many times. This chain uses TRBV5-1 with TRBJ1-1, with D tentatively TRBD1 (5 bases). CDR1 is SGHRS, CDR2 YFSETQ, per germline. V was trimmed by 0 bases and J by 3 bases, leaving 12 bases between them. The CDR3 consists of 15 residues. CDR3 sequence: CASSLESPGDTEAFF. CDR3 sequence (DNA): TGCGCCAGCAGCTTGGAGTCCCCGGGGGACACTGAAGCTTTCTTT.

The rearrangement joins TRBV3-1 to TRBJ1-1; TRBD1 might be the D (5 bases). Germline lookup yields CDR1 LGHDT and CDR2 YNNKEL (reference sequence). Trimming took 3 bases from V and 6 from J, leaving 14 bases between them. This CDR3 spans 14 amino acids. CDR3 nucleotide sequence: TGTGCCAGCAGCCACCCTCAGGGCGTGGCTGAAGCTTTCTTT. As protein: CASSHPQGVAEAFF.

This clonotype appeared many times. The V gene is TRBV15, the J gene TRBJ2-2; 10 bases are shared with TRBD1. The CDR3 covers 14 residues. V trimming: 6 bases; J trimming: 4 bases; junction bases outside the gene matches: 2. Germline V gene sequence: CDR1 LNHNV, CDR2 YYDKDF (reference sequence). In DNA form, the CDR3 reads TGTGCCACCAGTTGGACAGGGGGCACCGGGGAGCTGTTTTTT. Amino acids: CATSWTGGTGELFF.

This clonotype was seen repeatedly, ten times or more. The rearrangement links TRBV5-1 to TRBJ2-7; no firm D call. CDR1 SGHRS and CDR2 YFSETQ come from the germline V gene. There are 15 residues in the CDR3. V lost 0 bases and J 3 bases, leaving 13 bases between the germline ends. The CDR3 bases are TGCGCCAGCAGCTTGGTAGTGGGTTCTCTCTACGAGCAGTACTTC. This translates into CASSLVVGSLYEQYF.

This clonotype was observed at least ten times. The CDR3 loop is CASSLIQPRDEKLFF. CDR3 sequence (DNA): TGTGCCAGCAGCTTAATTCAGCCAAGGGATGAAAAACTGTTTTTT. V gene TRBV7-9 combines with J gene TRBJ1-4; D unresolved. The CDR3 sequence is 15 residues long. Trimming took 2 bases from V and 6 from J, leaving 13 bases between them. Germline V lookup: CDR1 SEHNR, CDR2 FQNEAQ (reference sequence). Supplemented by reference TRBV7-9 and TRBJ1-4, the full variable domain reads DTGVSQNPRHKITKRGQNVTFRCDPISEHNRLYWYRQTLGQGPEFLTYFQNEAQLEKSRLLSDRFSAERPKGSFSTLEIQRTEQGDSAMYLCASSLIQPRDEKLFFGSGTQLSVL.

In its sample, this clonotype was seen many times. The V call is TRBV20-1, the J call TRBJ2-7, with a weak D call TRBD2 (6 bases). The CDR3 length is 15 residues. Germline values: CDR1 DFQATT, CDR2 SNEGSKA (reference sequence). Trimming left V 0 bases short and J 0 bases short, with 12 bases between. CDR3: CSARDLGLSSYEQYF. CDR3 sequence (DNA): TGCAGTGCTAGAGATTTGGGACTCAGCTCCTACGAGCAGTACTTC.

This clonotype has ten or more counts. V and J are TRBV10-3 and TRBJ2-1; D gene ambiguous. Trimming took 6 bases from V and 7 from J, leaving 10 bases between them. The CDR3 has 12 amino acids. The germline V gene encodes CDR1 ENHRY and CDR2 SYGVKD. This CDR3 is CAISPDGNEQFF. The CDR3 DNA reads as TGTGCCATCAGCCCTGACGGGAATGAGCAGTTCTTC.

By share, this clonotype ranks as medium-sized. This chain links TRBV5-1 with TRBJ2-1; D not resolved. The V end lost 5 bases, the J end lost 2 bases, and 8 bases lay between the germline ends. CDR3 length equals 13 residues. The germline gives CDR1 SGHRS, CDR2 YFSETQ. The CDR3 DNA reads as TGCGCCAGCAGTTCAGGACCCTACAATGAGCAGTTCTTC. Its translation is CASSSGPYNEQFF. Based on the CDR3 plus reference TRBV5-1 and TRBJ2-1, the full variable domain is KAGVTQTPRYLIKTRGQQVTLSCSPISGHRSVSWYQQTPGQGLQFLFEYFSETQRNKGNFPGRFSGRQFSNSRSEMNVSTLELGDSALYLCASSSGPYNEQFFGPGTRLTVL.

The table lists this clonotype with many counts. V and J are TRBV29-1 and TRBJ1-1, with a possible D match to TRBD1 (5 bases). The CDR3 extends over 11 amino acids. Between the trimmed V and J ends, which lost 3 bases and 4 bases, there was a span of 6 bases. Germline V gene data show CDR1 as SQVTM and CDR2 as ANQGSEA. The CDR3 DNA reads as TGCAGCGTTGATAGGGGCACTGAAGCTTTCTTT. Amino acid sequence: CSVDRGTEAFF.